A single sample gave rise to the 4 T cell receptor beta chains below, sequenced in a study of spatial heterogeneity in lung cancer (dated 2019 in TCRdb). Which antigens these TCRs recognize remains unknown. The meaning of the sample's time point label: sample taken at primary tumor resection. Libraries were prepared through 5' RACE. Sequencing relied on a NextSeq 500. In TCRdb, the public reads were trimmed at Q25 with fastp and aligned with MiXCR, with productive beta chains retained. Every distinct CDR3 protein forms one entry, paired with its most common genes and DNA. The sample table records some 11,000 distinct CDR3 sequences; 4% to 6.5% of these occur just once. The ten largest clones capture 9.5% to 15% of the sample. General findings and caveats noted by the study authors: A correlation was observed between the number of expanded intratumoral alpha and beta TCRs and the tumor nonsynonymous mutation count.

The material was lung tumor tissue, obtained at surgery. The receptors originated from a male donor with early-stage non-small cell lung cancer.

This clonotype is judged medium-sized. With the library built for alpha chains, this beta chain is off target and its frequency is not meaningful. This rearrangement joins TRBV12-3 or TRBV12-4 to TRBJ1-5, with 10 nucleotides matching TRBD1. The CDR3 length is 15 residues. V lost 6 bases, J lost 0 bases, and 2 bases stayed unmatched. CDR3 amino acids: CASRGTGDSNQPQHF. For the CDR3, the DNA is TGTGCCAGCAGAGGGACAGGGGATAGCAATCAGCCCCAGCATTTT.

This clonotype was picked up many times. With the library built for alpha chains, this beta chain is off target and its frequency is not meaningful. DNA of the CDR3: TGTGCCATCAGTGAGACTAGCGGGAGAACCGATACGCAGTATTTT. Its protein product is CAISETSGRTDTQYF. The genes are TRBV10-3 and TRBJ2-3, with 11 bases fitting TRBD2. The CDR3 totals 15 residues. CDR1 is ENHRY, CDR2 SYGVKD, per germline. V trimming: 2 bases; J trimming: 6 bases; junction bases outside the gene matches: 4.

This clonotype was seen repeatedly, ten times or more. With the library built for alpha chains, this beta chain is off target and its frequency is not meaningful. The chain links TRBV6-2 or TRBV6-3 to TRBJ1-4; a weak D match, TRBD1 (5 bases). The CDR3 length is 16 residues. The V gene lost 7 bases and the J gene lost 5 bases, with 20 bases spanning the gap. Germline values: CDR1 MNHEY, CDR2 SVGEGT. The CDR3 here is CASTLGKGPSNEKLFF. The CDR3 nucleotides read TGTGCCAGCACTCTCGGCAAGGGGCCATCGAATGAAAAACTGTTTTTT.

This clonotype was seen repeatedly, ten times or more. This beta chain was picked up by a library intended for alpha chains and is off target, so its count carries little meaning. The chain links TRBV27 to TRBJ1-5, with 7 bases that match TRBD1. Germline V CDR1 and CDR2: MNHEY, SMNVEV (reference sequence). Trimming took 8 bases from V and 0 from J; bases not matched to a gene: 10. The length of the CDR3 is 16 residues. In nucleotides, the CDR3 is TGTGCCAGCGGGCGGGGACAGAGCAATAGCAATCAGCCCCAGCATTTT. It translates to CASGRGQSNSNQPQHF.